This TCR beta chain comes out of a study of blood T cell repertoires in COVID-19. Study as a whole: PBMCs, B-cell-depleted T cells, or T cells were the source of the cDNA or gDNA that made up the material.

In the original analysis: The authors estimated nucleated cell counts from reference gene primer amplification. Profiling relied on immunoSEQ multiplex PCR, and the TCRdb table lists in-frame clones only, not all of them. V and J calls and clone size are those listed in that table; D and trimming were worked out from the DNA. The repertoire consists of 250,000 to 300,000 clones, with 75% to 85% occurring once and the leading ten covering 5.1%. This CDR3 contains 16 residues. The germline gives CDR1 LNHNV, CDR2 YYDKDF (reference sequence). The V segment lost 0 bases and the J segment 9 bases; nucleotides outside the gene matches: 9.

The TCR originated in a man in his fifties or sixties with active or convalescent COVID-19. The specimen was peripheral blood. The chain couples TRBV15 to TRBJ2-7, with 12 nucleotides matching TRBD1. The CDR3 region is CATSRDLGTGGVGQYF. For the CDR3, the DNA is TGTGCCACCAGCAGAGATTTAGGGACAGGGGGCGTGGGGCAGTACTTC.